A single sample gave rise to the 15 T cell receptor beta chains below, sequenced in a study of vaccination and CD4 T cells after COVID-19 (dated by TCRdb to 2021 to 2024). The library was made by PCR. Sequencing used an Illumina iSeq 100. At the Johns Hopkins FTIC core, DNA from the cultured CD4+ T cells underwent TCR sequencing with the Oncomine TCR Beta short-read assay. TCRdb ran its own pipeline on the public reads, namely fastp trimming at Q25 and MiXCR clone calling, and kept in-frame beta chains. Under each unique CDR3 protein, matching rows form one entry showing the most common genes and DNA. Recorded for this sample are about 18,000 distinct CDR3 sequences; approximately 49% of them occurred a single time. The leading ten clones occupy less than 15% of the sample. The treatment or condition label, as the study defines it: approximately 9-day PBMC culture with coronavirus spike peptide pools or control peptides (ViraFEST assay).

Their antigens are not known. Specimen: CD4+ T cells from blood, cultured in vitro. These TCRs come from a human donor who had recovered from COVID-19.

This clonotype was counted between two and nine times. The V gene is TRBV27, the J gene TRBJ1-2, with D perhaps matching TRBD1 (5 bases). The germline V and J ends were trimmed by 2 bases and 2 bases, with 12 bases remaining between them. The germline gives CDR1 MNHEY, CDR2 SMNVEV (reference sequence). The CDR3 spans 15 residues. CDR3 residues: CASSLDGARNYGYTF. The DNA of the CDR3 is TGTGCCAGCAGTTTAGATGGGGCGAGGAACTATGGCTACACCTTC.

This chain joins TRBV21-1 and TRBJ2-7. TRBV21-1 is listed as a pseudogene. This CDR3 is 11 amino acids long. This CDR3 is CASSPGYEQYF. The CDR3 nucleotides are TGTGCCAGCAGCCCTGGCTACGAGCAGTACTTC.

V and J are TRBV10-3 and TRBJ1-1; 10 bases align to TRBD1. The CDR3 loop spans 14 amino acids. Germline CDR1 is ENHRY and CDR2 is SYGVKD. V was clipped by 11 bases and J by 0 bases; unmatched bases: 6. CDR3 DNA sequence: TGTGCCTCCGGGACAGGGGATTTGAACACTGAAGCTTTCTTT. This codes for CASGTGDLNTEAFF.

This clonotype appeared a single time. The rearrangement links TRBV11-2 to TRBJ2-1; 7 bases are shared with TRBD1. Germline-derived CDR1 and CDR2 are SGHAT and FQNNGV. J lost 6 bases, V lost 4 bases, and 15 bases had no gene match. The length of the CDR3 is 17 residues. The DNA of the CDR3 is TGTGCCAGCAGCTCGTTGCAAGACAGGGCAGGGTCCAATGAGCAGTTCTTC. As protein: CASSSLQDRAGSNEQFF.

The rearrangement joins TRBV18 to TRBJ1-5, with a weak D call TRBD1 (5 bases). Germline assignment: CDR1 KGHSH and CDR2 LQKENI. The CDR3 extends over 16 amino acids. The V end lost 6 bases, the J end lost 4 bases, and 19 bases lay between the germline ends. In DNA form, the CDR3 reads TGTGCCAGCTCGCGGACCCAGGTGGGACCGAATCAGCCCCAGCATTTT. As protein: CASSRTQVGPNQPQHF.

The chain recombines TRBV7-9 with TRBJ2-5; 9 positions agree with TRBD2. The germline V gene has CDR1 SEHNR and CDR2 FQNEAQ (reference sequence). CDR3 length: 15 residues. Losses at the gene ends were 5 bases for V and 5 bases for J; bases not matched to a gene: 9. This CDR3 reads CASSDAMRGGETQYF. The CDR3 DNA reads TGTGCCAGCAGCGACGCAATGCGGGGGGGGGAGACCCAGTACTTC. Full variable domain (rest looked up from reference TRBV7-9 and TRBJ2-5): DTGVSQNPRHKITKRGQNVTFRCDPISEHNRLYWYRQTLGQGPEFLTYFQNEAQLEKSRLLSDRFSAERPKGSFSTLEIQRTEQGDSAMYLCASSDAMRGGETQYFGPGTRLLVL.

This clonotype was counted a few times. In nucleotides, the CDR3 is TGTGCCAGCAGGGCAGGGGGGGGAAATTCACCCCTCCACTTT. It codes for CASRAGGGNSPLHF. V usage is TRBV2 and J usage is TRBJ1-6; 7 bases are a match to TRBD1. V was pared by 6 bases and J by 7 bases, with 6 bases of the junction left unmatched. The CDR3 runs to 14 residues. The germline V gene encodes CDR1 SNHLY and CDR2 FYNNEI.

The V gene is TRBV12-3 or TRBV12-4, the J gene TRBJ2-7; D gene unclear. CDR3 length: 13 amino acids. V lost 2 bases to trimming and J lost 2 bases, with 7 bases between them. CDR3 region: CASSLTGTYEQYF. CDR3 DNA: TGTGCCAGCAGTTTAACTGGGACCTACGAGCAGTACTTC.

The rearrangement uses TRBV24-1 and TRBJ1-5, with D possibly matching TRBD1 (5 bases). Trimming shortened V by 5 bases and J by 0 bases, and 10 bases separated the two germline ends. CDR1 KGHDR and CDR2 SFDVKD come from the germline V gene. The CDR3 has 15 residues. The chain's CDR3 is CATSAGTGSNQPQHF. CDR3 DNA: TGTGCCACCAGTGCAGGAACAGGTAGCAATCAGCCCCAGCATTTT.

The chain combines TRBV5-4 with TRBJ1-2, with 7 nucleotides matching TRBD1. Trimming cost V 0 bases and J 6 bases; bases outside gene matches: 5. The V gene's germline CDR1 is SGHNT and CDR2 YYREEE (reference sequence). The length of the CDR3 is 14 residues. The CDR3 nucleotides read TGTGCCAGCAGCTTGGGACAGGGTTTGAATGGCTACACCTTC. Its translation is CASSLGQGLNGYTF.

In DNA, the CDR3 is TGCGCCAGCACCGGGGGGGGCATGGGATTTAGCAATCAGCCCCAGCATTTT. Encoded protein: CASTGGGMGFSNQPQHF. The chain is built from TRBV10-2 and TRBJ1-5, with D possibly TRBD1 on 6 matching bases. Between the trimmed V and J ends, which lost 7 bases and 0 bases, there was a span of 19 bases. This CDR3 is 17 amino acids long. Germline assignment: CDR1 WSHSY and CDR2 SAAADI.

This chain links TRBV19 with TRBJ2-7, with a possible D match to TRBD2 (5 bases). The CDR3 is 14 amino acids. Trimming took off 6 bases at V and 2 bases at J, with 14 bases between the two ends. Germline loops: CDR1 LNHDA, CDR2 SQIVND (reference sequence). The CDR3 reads CASSPSRATYEQYF. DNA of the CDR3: TGTGCCAGTAGCCCGTCGCGGGCAACCTACGAGCAGTACTTC. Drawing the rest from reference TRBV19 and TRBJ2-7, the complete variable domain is DGGITQSPKYLFRKEGQNVTLSCEQNLNHDAMYWYRQDPGQGLRLIYYSQIVNDFQKGDIAEGYSVSREKKESFPLTVTSAQKNPTAFYLCASSPSRATYEQYFGPGTRLTVT.

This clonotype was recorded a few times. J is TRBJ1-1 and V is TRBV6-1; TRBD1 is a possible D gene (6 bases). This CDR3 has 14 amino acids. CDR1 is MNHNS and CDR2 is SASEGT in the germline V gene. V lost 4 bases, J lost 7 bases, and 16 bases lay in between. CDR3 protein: CASSVSGQGHEAFF. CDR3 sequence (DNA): TGTGCCAGCAGTGTAAGTGGTCAGGGGCATGAAGCTTTCTTT.

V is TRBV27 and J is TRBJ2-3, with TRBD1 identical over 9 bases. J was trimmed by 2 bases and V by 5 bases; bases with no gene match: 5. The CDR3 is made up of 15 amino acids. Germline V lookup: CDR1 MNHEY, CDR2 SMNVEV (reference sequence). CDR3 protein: CASSRTGDPTDTQYF. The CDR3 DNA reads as TGTGCCAGCAGTCGGACAGGGGACCCCACAGATACGCAGTATTTT.

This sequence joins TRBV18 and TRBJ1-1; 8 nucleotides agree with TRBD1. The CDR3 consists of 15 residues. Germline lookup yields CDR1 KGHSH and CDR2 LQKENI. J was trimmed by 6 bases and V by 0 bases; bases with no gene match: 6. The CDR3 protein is CASSPPAGQGPEAFF. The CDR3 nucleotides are TGTGCCAGCTCACCACCAGCCGGACAGGGCCCTGAAGCTTTCTTT.